This is a list of T cell receptor beta chains from one sample in a study of cytomegalovirus exposure and HLA in healthy donors. Repertoires were generated with immunoSEQ multiplex PCR, while TCRdb's copy carries only in-frame clones and drops some. Of 100,000 to 150,000 clones in the sample, around 82% are singletons; the top ten hold more than 1%. Sequencing was carried out using PBMCs. All receptors come from a female donor in good health and CMV-seronegative. CDR3s include the opening cysteine and the closing phenylalanine or tryptophan. The order of the fields is J gene, clone size, V gene, CDR3 protein. The listing skips clone size in some rows; elsewhere it reads once, few, many or a size class.

TRBJ2-7 - TRBV5-6 CASSGRGQGDPYEQYF
TRBJ1-4 - TRBV27 CASSRQGNEKLFF
TRBJ1-1 - TRBV2 CASSRTMGQGAAFF
TRBJ1-2 - TRBV30 CAWEGVRGSGYTF
TRBJ1-4 - TRBV6-5 CASRAQGGPNEKLFF
TRBJ1-1 - TRBV25-1 CASSEYKGTEAFF
TRBJ2-5 - TRBV28 CASSTGASGRETQYF
TRBJ1-6 - TRBV28 CASNPPGQGFSPLHF
TRBJ2-3 - TRBV29-1 CSVARAGALTDTQYF
TRBJ2-3 - TRBV19 CASAEGPDTQYF
TRBJ2-1 few TRBV27 CASSSGTSGSFAEQFF
TRBJ2-3 - TRBV6-5 CASRHRPGVADTQYF
TRBJ2-4 - TRBV2 CASSEWAELAKNIQYF
TRBJ2-3 few TRBV11-2 CASSSLGAGGRDTQYF
TRBJ2-1 few TRBV27 CASSLSRQGLGEQFF
TRBJ2-4 once TRBV19 CASSIVAGGKNIQYF
- - TRBV12-2 CASRHAPRVRLAGTRASDEQYF
TRBJ1-1 - TRBV7-9 CSSSLTEAFF
TRBJ1-4 - TRBV6-5 CASSNTGAPNEKLFF
TRBJ1-1 - TRBV19 CASQGVFVQRNTEAFF
TRBJ2-7 once TRBV2 CASSRDRGAYEQYF
TRBJ2-2 - TRBV7-6 CASSSRDRDVTGELFF
TRBJ2-4 - TRBV19 CASSPRGGASDVGKNIQYF
TRBJ1-1 - TRBV11-2 CASSLTTEAFF
TRBJ2-7 few TRBV30 CAWRMRWGDEQYF
TRBJ1-3 - TRBV6-5 CASSYRGTAGNTIYF
TRBJ1-6 - TRBV2 CASMTTGGNSPLHF